Listed here are 14 T cell receptor beta chains from one sample, sequenced in a study of blood T cell repertoires in COVID-19. The protocol was immunoSEQ multiplex PCR, while the TCRdb copy is restricted to in-frame clones and leaves out a portion. The data show 300,000 to 450,000 clones, around 87% seen once. Sequenced material: peripheral blood. The origin of the receptors is a woman aged 60-75 years with COVID-19, enrolled during active disease.

The chain joins TRBV9 to TRBJ1-2, with 9 bases aligning to TRBD1. This CDR3 is built from 13 residues. The V gene end was trimmed by 7 bases and the J gene end by 6 bases; junction bases not matched to a gene: 7. Germline V gene data show CDR1 as SGDLS and CDR2 as YYNGEE. The CDR3 DNA is TGTGCCAGCGCCCGGGACAGGGCTCATGGCTACACCTTC. This codes for CASARDRAHGYTF.

The genes are TRBV5-4 and TRBJ2-7, with TRBD1 matching 10 bases. Trimming at V came to 3 bases and at J to 6 bases, leaving 6 bases not matched to a gene. Germline V gene data show CDR1 as SGHNT and CDR2 as YYREEE (reference sequence). The CDR3 covers 14 residues. CDR3 sequence (DNA): TGTGCCAGCAGCTCCCGACAGGGGGCGGGCGAGCAGTACTTC. Translated: CASSSRQGAGEQYF.

V usage is TRBV2 and J usage is TRBJ2-1; 8 positions agree with TRBD1. The CDR3 covers 12 residues. Germline CDR1 and CDR2: SNHLY and FYNNEI. Unmatched junction bases numbered 2, after V lost 6 bases and J lost 7 bases. The CDR3 sequence is CASRTGGNEQFF. CDR3 in DNA: TGTGCCAGCAGAACAGGGGGTAATGAGCAGTTCTTC. The variable domain in full, with the rest retrieved from reference TRBV2 and TRBJ2-1, is EPEVTQTPSHQVTQMGQEVILRCVPISNHLYFYWYRQILGQKVEFLVSFYNNEISEKSEIFDDQFSVERPDGSNFTLKIRSTKLEDSAMYFCASRTGGNEQFFGPGTRLTVL.

This clone was detected only a few times. The chain links TRBV3-1 (or the pseudogene TRBV3-2) to TRBJ2-3; tentatively, D is TRBD1 (6 bases). Trimming left V 6 bases short and J 2 bases short, with 18 bases between. CDR1 is LGHDT and CDR2 is YNNKEL in the germline V gene (reference sequence). This CDR3 is 16 amino acids long. As DNA, the CDR3 is TGTGCCAGCAGACAGGGATTAACATCTTCCACAGATACGCAGTATTTT. Translated: CASRQGLTSSTDTQYF.

The chain couples TRBV7-2 to TRBJ1-1; no reliable D call. CDR1 is SGHTA, CDR2 FQGNSA, per germline. The CDR3 has 15 amino acids. Trimming removed 1 base from V and 0 bases from J, with 9 bases in between. The CDR3 protein is CASSLVRSMNTEAFF. CDR3 nucleotide sequence: TGTGCCAGCAGCTTAGTTCGGAGCATGAACACTGAAGCTTTCTTT.

The chain is built from TRBV10-1 and TRBJ2-3; the D gene is possibly TRBD2 (5 bases). CDR1 WNHNN and CDR2 SYGVQD come from the germline V gene (reference sequence). V was clipped by 8 bases and J by 4 bases, with 13 bases between them. The CDR3 contains 13 residues. In DNA form, the CDR3 reads TGCGCCAGCCGGACTGGGCGTTCAGATACGCAGTATTTT. Translated, it gives CASRTGRSDTQYF.

V and J are TRBV7-9 and TRBJ2-7; tentative D call: TRBD1 (6 bases). Trimming left V 4 bases short and J 2 bases short, with 15 bases between. Germline loops: CDR1 SEHNR, CDR2 FQNEAQ (reference sequence). The CDR3 length is 15 residues. The CDR3 is CASSSPAGGPYEQYF. The CDR3 nucleotides are TGTGCCAGCAGCTCCCCCGCTGGGGGCCCCTACGAGCAGTACTTC. The full variable domain, its missing parts supplied by reference TRBV7-9 and TRBJ2-7, is DTGVSQNPRHKITKRGQNVTFRCDPISEHNRLYWYRQTLGQGPEFLTYFQNEAQLEKSRLLSDRFSAERPKGSFSTLEIQRTEQGDSAMYLCASSSPAGGPYEQYFGPGTRLTVT.

This sequence joins TRBV3-1 (or the pseudogene TRBV3-2) and TRBJ2-1; 15 bases agree with TRBD2. Germline loops: CDR1 LGHDT, CDR2 YNNKEL (reference sequence). This CDR3 has 15 residues. With 4 bases clipped from V and 7 bases from J, the junction kept 2 bases outside the gene matches. The CDR3 sequence: CASSRGTSGGNEQFF. Here the CDR3 DNA reads TGTGCCAGCAGCCGCGGGACTAGCGGGGGGAATGAGCAGTTCTTC.

The chain employs TRBV5-1 and TRBJ2-3, with TRBD1 as a possible D gene (6 bases). This CDR3 is built from 14 residues. Trimming took off 2 bases at V and 6 bases at J, with 13 bases between the two ends. Germline loops: CDR1 SGHRS, CDR2 YFSETQ. CDR3 DNA: TGCGCCAGCAGCTTTAGTTGGGGGCGGGATACGCAGTATTTT. Amino acids: CASSFSWGRDTQYF.

V usage is TRBV3-1 (or the pseudogene TRBV3-2) and J usage is TRBJ2-1, with TRBD2 matching over 11 bases. The length of the CDR3 is 18 residues. CDR1 and CDR2 (germline): LGHDT, YNNKEL (reference sequence). J lost 2 bases, V lost 2 bases, and 8 bases had no gene match. This CDR3 is CASSQPLAGDIPYNEQFF. DNA of the CDR3: TGTGCCAGCAGCCAACCACTAGCGGGGGACATACCCTACAATGAGCAGTTCTTC.

This rearrangement joins TRBV6-2 or TRBV6-3 to TRBJ2-7; 8 nucleotides align to TRBD1. This CDR3 is built from 15 residues. Germline V lookup: CDR1 MNHEY, CDR2 SVGEGT. Trimming at V came to 6 bases and at J to 2 bases, leaving 9 bases not matched to a gene. The CDR3 here is CASSTTGAPTYEQYF. DNA for the CDR3: TGTGCCAGCAGCACGACAGGGGCCCCAACCTACGAGCAGTACTTC.

V and J are TRBV20-1 and TRBJ1-6, with TRBD1 matching 10 bases. With 3 bases clipped from V and 16 bases from J, the junction kept 12 bases outside the gene matches. The CDR3 has 14 residues. Germline V gives CDR1 DFQATT, CDR2 SNEGSKA (reference sequence). This CDR3 reads CSASPGTGVAPLHF. DNA for the CDR3: TGCAGTGCTAGTCCCGGGACAGGGGTCGCCCCTCTCCACTTT.

This chain uses TRBV4-1 with TRBJ1-2; TRBD1 matches 8 bases. CDR1 MGHRA and CDR2 YSYEKL come from the germline V gene. This CDR3 contains 15 residues. The V and J ends lost 4 bases and 8 bases, in that order; junction bases with no gene match: 12. The CDR3, as DNA: TGCGCCAGCAGCCCCAGAGGACAGGGCTGGGGCGGCTACACCTTC. It codes for CASSPRGQGWGGYTF.

This clone was counted once. The genes are TRBV12-3 or TRBV12-4 and TRBJ2-1; 7 bases are shared with TRBD2. V trimming: 6 bases; J trimming: 8 bases; junction bases outside the gene matches: 7. The CDR3 spans 13 residues. The CDR3 bases are TGTGCCAGCAGCCTATTTGGGGGGGATGAGCAGTTCTTC. Protein: CASSLFGGDEQFF.